This T cell receptor (beta chain) originates from a study of T cell repertoires in cytomegalovirus infection. Study-wide context: Recently identified HLA-C-restricted and well-studied HLA-B-restricted CMV epitopes were used. CMV infection and matching HLA type were both indicated by public TCR beta signatures.

Each CDR3 protein is one row after TCRdb ran MiXCR on the reads. The data hold under 850,000 distinct CDR3 sequences, with around a third observed a single time. Study findings and constraints: Frequencies of public TCR beta families were cumulated, and this identified carriers of CMV plus the relevant HLA. HLA-C-restricted TCR beta clonotypes specific for CMV led the ex vivo response.

A note on this clonotype: Its antigen remains unknown.

Germline V CDR1 and CDR2: SGHAT, FQNNGV. The V and J ends lost 2 bases and 2 bases respectively, with 9 bases between them. The CDR3 is made up of 15 amino acids. The source material was cultured PBMCs, sampled from culture after CMV antigen stimulation. The rearrangement joins TRBV11-2 to TRBJ2-2; D is uncertain. The sequence was collected from a human donor in good health (CMV status not recorded). Some clones in this sample may be carry-over from other donors' samples. The CDR3: CASSLRFVNTGELFF. DNA for the CDR3: TGTGCCAGCAGCTTACGCTTTGTTAACACCGGGGAGCTGTTTTTT.